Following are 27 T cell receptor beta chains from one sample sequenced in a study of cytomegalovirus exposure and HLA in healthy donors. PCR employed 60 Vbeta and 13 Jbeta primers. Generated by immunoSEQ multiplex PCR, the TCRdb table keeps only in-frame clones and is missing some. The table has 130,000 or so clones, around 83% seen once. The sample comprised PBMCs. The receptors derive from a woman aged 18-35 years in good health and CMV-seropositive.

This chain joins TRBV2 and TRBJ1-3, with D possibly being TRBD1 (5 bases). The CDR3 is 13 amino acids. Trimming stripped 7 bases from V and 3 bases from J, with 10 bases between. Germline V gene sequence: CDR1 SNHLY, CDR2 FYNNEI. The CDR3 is CASTGVGGNTIYF. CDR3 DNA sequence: TGTGCCAGCACGGGGGTCGGTGGAAACACCATATATTTT.

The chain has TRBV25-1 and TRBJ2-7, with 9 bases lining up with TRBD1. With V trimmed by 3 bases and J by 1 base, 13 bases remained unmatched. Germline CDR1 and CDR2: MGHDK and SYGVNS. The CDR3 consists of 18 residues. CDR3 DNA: TGTGCCAGCAGTGATGGCGGAACCGGACAGGGGAGGTCCTACGAGCAGTACTTC. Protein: CASSDGGTGQGRSYEQYF.

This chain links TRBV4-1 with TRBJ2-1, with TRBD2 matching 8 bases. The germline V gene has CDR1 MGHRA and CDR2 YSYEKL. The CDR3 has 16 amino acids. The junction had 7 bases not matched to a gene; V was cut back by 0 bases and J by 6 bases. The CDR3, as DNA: TGCGCCAGCAGCCAAGATCAGGCGGGGGGATCCAATGAGCAGTTCTTC. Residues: CASSQDQAGGSNEQFF.

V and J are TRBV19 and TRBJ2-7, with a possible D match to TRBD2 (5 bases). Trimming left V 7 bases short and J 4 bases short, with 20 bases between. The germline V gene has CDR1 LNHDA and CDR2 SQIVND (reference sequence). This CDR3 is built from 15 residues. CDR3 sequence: CASTQRAHPIYEQYF. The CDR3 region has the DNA TGTGCCAGTACACAGAGGGCTCACCCCATTTACGAGCAGTACTTC.

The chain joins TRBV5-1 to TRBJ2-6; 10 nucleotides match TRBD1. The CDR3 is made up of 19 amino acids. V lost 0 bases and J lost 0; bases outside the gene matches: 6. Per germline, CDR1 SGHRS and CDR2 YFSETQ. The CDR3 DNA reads TGCGCCAGCAGCTTGGCCGGGACAGGGGCTGTCTCTGGGGCCAACGTCCTGACTTTC. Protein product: CASSLAGTGAVSGANVLTF.

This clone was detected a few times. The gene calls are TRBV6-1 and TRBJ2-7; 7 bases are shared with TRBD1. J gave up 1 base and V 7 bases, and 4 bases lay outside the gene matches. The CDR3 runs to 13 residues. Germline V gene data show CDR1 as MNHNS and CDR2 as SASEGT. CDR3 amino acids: CASNRDSSYEQYF. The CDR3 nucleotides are TGTGCCAGCAACCGGGACAGTTCCTACGAGCAGTACTTC.

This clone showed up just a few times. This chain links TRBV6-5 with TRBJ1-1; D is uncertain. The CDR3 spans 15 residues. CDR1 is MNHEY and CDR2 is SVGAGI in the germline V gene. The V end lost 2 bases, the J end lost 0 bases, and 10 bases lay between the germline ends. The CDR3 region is CASSYGPGMNTEAFF. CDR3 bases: TGTGCCAGCAGTTACGGCCCGGGTATGAACACTGAAGCTTTCTTT.

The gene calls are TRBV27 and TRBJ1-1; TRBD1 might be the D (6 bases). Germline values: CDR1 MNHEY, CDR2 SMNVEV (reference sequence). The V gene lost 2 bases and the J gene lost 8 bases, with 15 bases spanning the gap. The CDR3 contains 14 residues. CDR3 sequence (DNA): TGTGCCAGCAGTTTAGCCCCCGGACAGCCAGAAGCTTTCTTT. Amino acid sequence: CASSLAPGQPEAFF.

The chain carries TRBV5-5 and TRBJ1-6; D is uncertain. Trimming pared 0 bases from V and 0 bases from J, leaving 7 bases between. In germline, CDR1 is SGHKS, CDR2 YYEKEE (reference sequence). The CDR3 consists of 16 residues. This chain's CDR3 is CASSLDGSSYNSPLHF. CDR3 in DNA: TGTGCCAGCAGCTTGGATGGGAGCTCCTATAATTCACCCCTCCACTTT.

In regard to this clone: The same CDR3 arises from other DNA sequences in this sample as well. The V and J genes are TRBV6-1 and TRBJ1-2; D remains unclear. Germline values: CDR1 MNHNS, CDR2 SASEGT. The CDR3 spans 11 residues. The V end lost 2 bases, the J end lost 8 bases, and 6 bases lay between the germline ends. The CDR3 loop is CASSESGGYTF. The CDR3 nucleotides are TGTGCCAGCAGTGAATCAGGCGGCTACACCTTC.

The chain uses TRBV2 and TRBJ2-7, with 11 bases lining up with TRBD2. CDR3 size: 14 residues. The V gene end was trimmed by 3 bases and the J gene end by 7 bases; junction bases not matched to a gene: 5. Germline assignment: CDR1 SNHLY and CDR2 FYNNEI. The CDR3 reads CASSDLAGGFEQYF. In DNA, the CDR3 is TGTGCCAGCAGTGATCTAGCGGGGGGTTTTGAGCAGTACTTC.

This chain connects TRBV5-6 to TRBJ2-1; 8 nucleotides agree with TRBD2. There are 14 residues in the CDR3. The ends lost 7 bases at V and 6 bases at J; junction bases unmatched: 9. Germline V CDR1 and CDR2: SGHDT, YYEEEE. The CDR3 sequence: CASAGAGGPNEQFF. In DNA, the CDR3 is TGTGCCAGCGCCGGGGCGGGGGGCCCCAATGAGCAGTTCTTC.

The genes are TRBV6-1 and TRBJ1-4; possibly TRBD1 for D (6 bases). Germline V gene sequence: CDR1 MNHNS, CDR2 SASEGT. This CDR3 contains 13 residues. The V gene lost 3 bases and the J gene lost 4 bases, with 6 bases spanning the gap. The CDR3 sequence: CASSDRGNEKLFF. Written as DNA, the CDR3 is TGTGCCAGCAGTGACAGGGGTAATGAAAAACTGTTTTTT.

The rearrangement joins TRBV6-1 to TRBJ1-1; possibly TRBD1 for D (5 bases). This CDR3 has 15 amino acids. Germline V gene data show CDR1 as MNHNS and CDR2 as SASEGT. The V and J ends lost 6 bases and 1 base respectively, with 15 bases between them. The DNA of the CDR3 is TGTGCCAGCAGCCGAGGGTGGGGGGGGAACACTGAAGCTTTCTTT. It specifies CASSRGWGGNTEAFF.

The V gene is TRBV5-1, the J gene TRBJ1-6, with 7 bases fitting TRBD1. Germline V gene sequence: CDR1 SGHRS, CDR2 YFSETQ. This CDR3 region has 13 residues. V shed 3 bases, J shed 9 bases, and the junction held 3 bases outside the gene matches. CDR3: CASSWDRTSPLHF. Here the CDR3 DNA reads TGCGCCAGCAGCTGGGACAGAACTTCACCCCTCCACTTT.

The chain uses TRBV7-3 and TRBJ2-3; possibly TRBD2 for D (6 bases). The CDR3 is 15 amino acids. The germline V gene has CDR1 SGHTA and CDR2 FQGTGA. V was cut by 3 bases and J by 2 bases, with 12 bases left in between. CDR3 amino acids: CASSFDGGLTDTQYF. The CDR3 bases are TGTGCCAGCAGCTTCGACGGGGGTCTCACAGATACGCAGTATTTT.

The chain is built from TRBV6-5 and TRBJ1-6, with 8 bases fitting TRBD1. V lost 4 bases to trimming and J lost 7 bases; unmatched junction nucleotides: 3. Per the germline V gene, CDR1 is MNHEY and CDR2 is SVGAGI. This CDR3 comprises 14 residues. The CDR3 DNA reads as TGTGCCAGCAGTTCCAGGGGGCTGAATTCACCCCTCCACTTT. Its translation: CASSSRGLNSPLHF.

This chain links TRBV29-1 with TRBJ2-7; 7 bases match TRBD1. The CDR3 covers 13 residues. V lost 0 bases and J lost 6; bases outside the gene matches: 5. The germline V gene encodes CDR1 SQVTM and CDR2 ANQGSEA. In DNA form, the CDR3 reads TGCAGCGTTGAAGATCAAGGGGGCTTCGAGCAGTACTTC. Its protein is CSVEDQGGFEQYF.

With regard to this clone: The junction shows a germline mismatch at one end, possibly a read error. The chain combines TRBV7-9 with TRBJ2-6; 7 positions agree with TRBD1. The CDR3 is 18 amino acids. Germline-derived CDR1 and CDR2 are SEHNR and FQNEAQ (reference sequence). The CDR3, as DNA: TGTTCCAGCAGCCGCCCCGGGACAGAAAACTCTGGGGCCAACGTCCTGACTTTC. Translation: CSSSRPGTENSGANVLTF.

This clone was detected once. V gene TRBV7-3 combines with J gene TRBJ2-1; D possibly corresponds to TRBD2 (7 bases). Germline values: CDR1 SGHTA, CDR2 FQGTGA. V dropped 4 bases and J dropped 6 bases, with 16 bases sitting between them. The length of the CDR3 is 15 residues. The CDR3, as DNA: TGTGCCAGCAGCTGGGGGGCTAGCGGAGTCAATGAGCAGTTCTTC. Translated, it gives CASSWGASGVNEQFF. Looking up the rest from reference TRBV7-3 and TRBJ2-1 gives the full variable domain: GAGVSQTPSNKVTEKGKYVELRCDPISGHTALYWYRQSLGQGPEFLIYFQGTGAADDSGLPNDRFFAVRPEGSVSTLKIQRTERGDSAVYLCASSWGASGVNEQFFGPGTRLTVL.

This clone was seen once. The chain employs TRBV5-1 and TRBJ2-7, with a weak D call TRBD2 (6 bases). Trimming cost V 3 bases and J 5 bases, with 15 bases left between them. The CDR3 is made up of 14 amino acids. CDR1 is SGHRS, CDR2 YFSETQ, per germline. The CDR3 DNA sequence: TGCGCCAGCAGCTGGGCGGGGACCAAAGACGAGCAGTACTTC. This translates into CASSWAGTKDEQYF. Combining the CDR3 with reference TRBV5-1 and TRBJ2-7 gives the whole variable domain KAGVTQTPRYLIKTRGQQVTLSCSPISGHRSVSWYQQTPGQGLQFLFEYFSETQRNKGNFPGRFSGRQFSNSRSEMNVSTLELGDSALYLCASSWAGTKDEQYFGPGTRLTVT.

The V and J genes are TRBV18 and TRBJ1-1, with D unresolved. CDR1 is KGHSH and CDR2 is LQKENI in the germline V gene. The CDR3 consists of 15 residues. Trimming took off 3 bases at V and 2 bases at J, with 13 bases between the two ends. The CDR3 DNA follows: TGTGCCAGCTCACCTTCAACAGAAATCAACACTGAAGCTTTCTTT. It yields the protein CASSPSTEINTEAFF.

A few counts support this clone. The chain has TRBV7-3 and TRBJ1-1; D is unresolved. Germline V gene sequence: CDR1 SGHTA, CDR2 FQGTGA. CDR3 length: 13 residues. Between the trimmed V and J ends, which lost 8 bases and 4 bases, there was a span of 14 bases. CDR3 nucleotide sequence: TGTGCCAGCGGAATGGGAGGGTTCACTGAAGCTTTCTTT. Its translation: CASGMGGFTEAFF.

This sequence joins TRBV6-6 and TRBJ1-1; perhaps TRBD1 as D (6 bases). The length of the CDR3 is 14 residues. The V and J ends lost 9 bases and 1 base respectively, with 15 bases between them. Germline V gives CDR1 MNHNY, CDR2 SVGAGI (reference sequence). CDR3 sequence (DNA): TGTGCCAGTTCTTTGACAGGAGAGAACACTGAAGCTTTCTTT. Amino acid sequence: CASSLTGENTEAFF.

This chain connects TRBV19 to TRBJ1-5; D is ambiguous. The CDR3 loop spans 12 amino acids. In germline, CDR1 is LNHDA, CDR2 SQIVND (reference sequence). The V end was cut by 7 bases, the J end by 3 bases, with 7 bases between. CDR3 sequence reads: CASNEVNQPQHF. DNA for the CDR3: TGTGCCAGTAACGAGGTCAATCAGCCCCAGCATTTT.

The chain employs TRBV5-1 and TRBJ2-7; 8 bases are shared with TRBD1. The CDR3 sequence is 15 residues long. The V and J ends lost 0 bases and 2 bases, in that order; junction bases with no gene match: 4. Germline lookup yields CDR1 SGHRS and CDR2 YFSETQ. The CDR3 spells CASSLGDRNPYEQYF. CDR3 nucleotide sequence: TGCGCCAGCAGCTTGGGGGACAGGAACCCCTACGAGCAGTACTTC.

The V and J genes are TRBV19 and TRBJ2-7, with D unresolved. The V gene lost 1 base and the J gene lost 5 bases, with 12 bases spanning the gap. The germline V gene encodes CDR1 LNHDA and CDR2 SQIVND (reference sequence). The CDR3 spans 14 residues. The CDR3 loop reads CASSIVSGSDEQYF. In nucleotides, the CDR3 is TGTGCCAGTAGTATAGTTTCAGGTTCTGACGAGCAGTACTTC.